The sequence of this TCR beta chain was determined in a study of blood T cell repertoires in COVID-19. V was pared by 5 bases and J by 7 bases, with 14 bases between. The CDR3 contains 13 residues. Sequenced by immunoSEQ multiplex PCR; TCRdb stores in-frame clones only, minus some. The sample records tens of thousands of clones, roughly nine tenths being singletons. The sample consisted of peripheral blood. The chain combines TRBV12-3 or TRBV12-4 with TRBJ2-5; a weak D match, TRBD2 (5 bases). The TCR sequence derives from a woman between 55 and 75 years old with active or convalescent COVID-19. CDR3 loop: CASSPRLLGTQYF. The CDR3 nucleotides read TGTGCCAGCAGTCCCCGGTTACTAGGGACCCAGTACTTC.